This T cell receptor (beta chain) was profiled in a study of human thymus T cells. Sequencing used immunoSEQ multiplex PCR; TCRdb keeps in-frame clones, though not all of them. The sample lists some 57,000 clones, 94% occurring once. With 3 bases removed from V and 12 bases from J, the gap between germline ends came to 15 bases. The CDR3 runs to 13 residues. The germline V gene encodes CDR1 ENHRY and CDR2 SYGVKD. Genomic DNA was extracted from every available blood leukocyte. V and J are TRBV10-3 and TRBJ2-1; possible D gene TRBD1, 5 bases. The sample consisted of blood. This TCR was recovered from a boy younger than two with a congenital heart defect but otherwise immunologically healthy. The CDR3 nucleotides read TGTGCCATCAGTGACCAGGGCACCGGCGGGCAGTTCTTC. Translated, it gives CAISDQGTGGQFF.